One sample yielded the 5 T cell receptor beta chains listed below, sequenced in a study of neoadjuvant nivolumab and ipilimumab in lung cancer (dated by TCRdb to the early 2020s). The label giving this sample's time point can be read as: pretherapy, before neoadjuvant immune checkpoint inhibitors. The library relied on the immunoSEQ multiplex PCR assay. In TCRdb, the immuneACCESS table is reduced to in-frame sequences with V and J assigned. These tables do not hold every clone; where another copy was compared, an unresolved V gene accounts for under half, and the others remain unexplained. Recorded for this sample are 20,000 to 25,000 clones; under 90% of them occurred a single time. 20% to 25% of the sample lies in the top ten. Source: peripheral blood, taken before neoadjuvant nivolumab, alone or with ipilimumab. Every receptor here comes from an adult with non-small cell lung cancer.

In the case of this clone: Its ends do not fully match the called genes, so a read error is possible. The CDR3 nucleotides read TGTGCCAGCAGCTACTCTGAGGGCTACGAGCAGTACTTC. Translating it yields CASSYSEGYEQYF. This chain connects TRBV6-5 to TRBJ2-7, with a weak D call TRBD2 (5 bases). Germline assignment: CDR1 MNHEY and CDR2 SVGAGI. The CDR3 has 13 amino acids.

J is TRBJ1-1 and V is TRBV14, with unresolved D. This CDR3 is 16 amino acids long. The germline V and J ends were trimmed by 0 bases and 4 bases, with 15 bases remaining between them. Germline-derived CDR1 and CDR2 are SGHDN and FVKESK. The CDR3 spells CASSQDTFWGGTEAFF. CDR3 sequence (DNA): TGTGCCAGCAGCCAAGATACTTTCTGGGGAGGCACTGAAGCTTTCTTT.

J is TRBJ2-1 and V is TRBV11-2; the D gene is possibly TRBD1 (6 bases). The germline V and J ends were trimmed by 4 bases and 2 bases, with 9 bases remaining between them. CDR1 and CDR2 from the germline V gene are SGHAT and FQNNGV. The CDR3 is 14 residues long. As DNA, the CDR3 is TGTGCCAGCAGCTGGGGGCGGGCCTACAATGAGCAGTTCTTC. Amino acid sequence: CASSWGRAYNEQFF.

The chain is built from TRBV11-1 and TRBJ1-2; D is perhaps TRBD1 (6 bases). V was clipped by 4 bases and J by 2 bases, with 8 bases between them. This CDR3 is built from 13 residues. Germline values: CDR1 SGHAT, CDR2 FQDESV (reference sequence). The CDR3 loop is CASSSDRNYGYTF. DNA for the CDR3: TGTGCCAGCAGCTCCGACAGGAACTATGGCTACACCTTC.

The chain couples TRBV9 to TRBJ2-1, with 12 bases lining up with TRBD1. The CDR3 consists of 16 residues. CDR1 SGDLS and CDR2 YYNGEE come from the germline V gene. V was clipped by 6 bases and J by 6 bases; unmatched bases: 10. CDR3 DNA sequence: TGTGCCAGCATCGGACCGGGGGACAGGGGGCCCAATGAGCAGTTCTTC. It is translated as CASIGPGDRGPNEQFF. The full variable domain, its missing parts supplied by reference TRBV9 and TRBJ2-1, is DSGVTQTPKHLITATGQRVTLRCSPRSGDLSVYWYQQSLDQGLQFLIQYYNGEERAKGNILERFSAQQFPDLHSELNLSSLELGDSALYFCASIGPGDRGPNEQFFGPGTRLTVL.